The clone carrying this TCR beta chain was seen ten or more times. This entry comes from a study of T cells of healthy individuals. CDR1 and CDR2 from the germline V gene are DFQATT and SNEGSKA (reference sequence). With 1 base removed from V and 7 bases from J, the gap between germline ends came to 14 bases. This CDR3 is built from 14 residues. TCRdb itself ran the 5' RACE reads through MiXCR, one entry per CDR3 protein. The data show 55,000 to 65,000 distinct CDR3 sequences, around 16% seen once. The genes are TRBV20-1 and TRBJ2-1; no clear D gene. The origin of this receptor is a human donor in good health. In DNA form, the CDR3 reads TGCAGTGCTAGAGCCCTAGGGATGGTAAATGAGCAGTTCTTC. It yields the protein CSARALGMVNEQFF.